The 25 T cell receptor beta chains below were found in one sample sequenced in a study of T cells after posttransplantation cyclophosphamide. The data were produced by immunoSEQ multiplex PCR, yet TCRdb's version contains in-frame clones alone and is incomplete. The table has more than 20,000 clones, 73% seen once. Sequencing was done on a sample of memory CD4+ T cells sorted from PBMCs. The source is an older woman in good health, CMV-negative, and a related stem cell transplant donor.

This chain connects TRBV5-1 to TRBJ2-5, with TRBD2 identical over 10 bases. Germline V lookup: CDR1 SGHRS, CDR2 YFSETQ. J lost 3 bases, V lost 4 bases, and 3 bases had no gene match. The CDR3 sequence is 14 residues long. CDR3 protein: CASSPTSGEETQYF. For the CDR3, the DNA is TGCGCCAGCAGCCCTACTAGCGGGGAAGAGACCCAGTACTTC.

V is TRBV28 and J is TRBJ2-3, with TRBD2 matching 11 bases. This CDR3 comprises 15 residues. Germline-derived CDR1 and CDR2 are MDHEN and SYDVKM. With 6 bases clipped from V and 6 bases from J, the junction kept 8 bases outside the gene matches. CDR3 region: CASSSDSGRVDTQYF. CDR3 sequence (DNA): TGTGCCAGCAGCTCCGATAGCGGGAGGGTCGATACGCAGTATTTT. The full variable domain, in which reference TRBV28 and TRBJ2-3 provide the parts outside the CDR3, is DVKVTQSSRYLVKRTGEKVFLECVQDMDHENMFWYRQDPGLGLRLIYFSYDVKMKEKGDIPEGYSVSREKKERFSLILESASTNQTSMYLCASSSDSGRVDTQYFGPGTRLTVL.

This rearrangement joins TRBV28 to TRBJ2-5; D unresolved. Per the germline V gene, CDR1 is MDHEN and CDR2 is SYDVKM. The CDR3 is made up of 11 amino acids. Here the CDR3 DNA reads TGTGCAGTGTTCGACAAAGAGACCCAGTACTTC. Amino acids: CAVFDKETQYF.

This clone has more than one count but fewer than ten. The CDR3 region has the DNA TGCGCCAGCAGCTTGCGTCAGTACAATGAGCAGTTCTTC. Amino acid sequence: CASSLRQYNEQFF. The chain joins TRBV5-1 to TRBJ2-1, with unresolved D. V was clipped by 1 base and J by 4 bases, with 6 bases between them. From germline, CDR1 is SGHRS and CDR2 YFSETQ. The CDR3 length is 13 residues.

This clone showed up just a few times. The chain has TRBV7-2 and TRBJ1-3, with D unclear. Trimming took 2 bases from V and 3 from J, leaving 8 bases between them. This CDR3 contains 14 residues. Germline lookup yields CDR1 SGHTA and CDR2 FQGNSA. Here the CDR3 reads CASSLNLGGNTIYF. The CDR3 DNA reads TGTGCCAGCAGCTTAAATCTCGGTGGAAACACCATATATTTT.

The V call is TRBV6-5, the J call TRBJ1-1, with unresolved D. The CDR3 consists of 11 residues. Germline assignment: CDR1 MNHEY and CDR2 SVGAGI. The CDR3 nucleotides are TGTGTCTCTGGGGAGACCTTCGAAGCTTTCTTT. This sequence encodes CVSGETFEAFF.

The chain employs TRBV19 and TRBJ1-1; D gene ambiguous. V lost 6 bases to trimming and J lost 4 bases, with 15 bases between them. The CDR3 runs 14 residues. Per the germline V gene, CDR1 is LNHDA and CDR2 is SQIVND (reference sequence). This CDR3 is CASRPPGGITEAFF. Written as DNA, the CDR3 is TGTGCCAGTAGACCTCCGGGAGGGATCACTGAAGCTTTCTTT.

J is TRBJ2-4 and V is TRBV4-3; 7 bases match TRBD2. The CDR3 covers 20 residues. The ends lost 0 bases at V and 0 bases at J; junction bases unmatched: 14. Germline V CDR1 and CDR2: LGHNA, YSLEER. The chain's CDR3 is CASSQDSASGLFPAKNIQYF. In DNA form, the CDR3 reads TGCGCCAGCAGCCAAGATTCGGCTAGCGGCCTTTTTCCAGCCAAAAACATTCAGTACTTC.

The sample holds a few counts of this clone. This chain links TRBV27 with TRBJ1-3, with D hard to call. The V and J ends lost 6 bases and 0 bases respectively, with 6 bases between them. The CDR3 loop spans 13 amino acids. Germline V gene lookup returns CDR1 MNHEY and CDR2 SMNVEV (reference sequence). The CDR3 loop is CASSLYSGNTIYF. Written as DNA, the CDR3 is TGTGCCAGCAGCCTCTACTCTGGAAACACCATATATTTT.

The chain recombines TRBV29-1 with TRBJ1-2; 12 bases map to TRBD1. After removal of 4 bases from V and 0 bases from J, the junction contained 3 bases not matched to a gene. In germline, CDR1 is SQVTM, CDR2 ANQGSEA. The CDR3 is 15 amino acids. CDR3 DNA sequence: TGCAGCGTTGGGGGACAGGGGGCCACTAACTATGGCTACACCTTC. It specifies CSVGGQGATNYGYTF.

The J gene is TRBJ2-1, the V gene TRBV4-2; a weak D match, TRBD2 (6 bases). The CDR3 extends over 17 amino acids. The germline V gene has CDR1 LGHNA and CDR2 YNFKEQ. Between the trimmed V and J ends, which lost 1 base and 0 bases, there was a span of 13 bases. CDR3 in DNA: TGTGCCAGCAGCCAAGTGGAGCGGGCCTTCTCCTACAATGAGCAGTTCTTC. This translates into CASSQVERAFSYNEQFF.

Here the CDR3 DNA reads TGTGCCAGCAGCTTGTTGGGAGGGAGCTCCACAGATACGCAGTATTTT. It codes for CASSLLGGSSTDTQYF. This chain uses TRBV5-4 with TRBJ2-3; 7 nucleotides match TRBD2. Germline V lookup: CDR1 SGHNT, CDR2 YYREEE (reference sequence). Unmatched junction bases numbered 7, after V lost 1 base and J lost 2 bases. This CDR3 is built from 16 residues. Looking up the rest from reference TRBV5-4 and TRBJ2-3 gives the full variable domain: ETGVTQSPTHLIKTRGQQVTLRCSSQSGHNTVSWYQQALGQGPQFIFQYYREEENGRGNFPPRFSGLQFPNYSSELNVNALELDDSALYLCASSLLGGSSTDTQYFGPGTRLTVL.

This clone was picked up a small number of times. The CDR3 region is CASSPEGAQRVQYF. The CDR3 DNA is TGCGCCAGCAGCCCTGAGGGGGCGCAGAGGGTGCAGTACTTC. The genes are TRBV5-1 and TRBJ2-7, with 7 positions matching TRBD1. CDR3 length: 14 amino acids. The V segment lost 4 bases and the J segment 9 bases; nucleotides outside the gene matches: 13. CDR1 SGHRS and CDR2 YFSETQ come from the germline V gene.

The chain couples TRBV30 to TRBJ2-3, with D possibly TRBD2 on 5 matching bases. This CDR3 is built from 14 residues. CDR1 and CDR2 from the germline V gene are GTSNPN and SVGIG (reference sequence). V lost 2 bases, J lost 3 bases, and 12 bases lay in between. The CDR3 sequence: CAWSRVARTDTQYF. In nucleotides, the CDR3 is TGTGCCTGGAGTAGAGTAGCGAGGACAGATACGCAGTATTTT.

The chain uses TRBV13 and TRBJ2-7, with D possibly being TRBD2 (6 bases). The ends were cut back, 4 bases at V and 3 bases at J, with 10 bases in the middle. The CDR3 is 13 residues long. CDR1 and CDR2 from the germline V gene are PRHDT and FYEKMQ (reference sequence). The CDR3 DNA sequence: TGTGCCAGCAGCTCCCGGAGGGGCTACGAGCAGTACTTC. Translated: CASSSRRGYEQYF. Drawing the rest from reference TRBV13 and TRBJ2-7, the complete variable domain is AAGVIQSPRHLIKEKRETATLKCYPIPRHDTVYWYQQGPGQDPQFLISFYEKMQSDKGSIPDRFSAQQFSDYHSELNMSSLELGDSALYFCASSSRRGYEQYFGPGTRLTVT.

The genes are TRBV30 and TRBJ1-2; a weak D match, TRBD1 (5 bases). Looked up from germline, CDR1 is GTSNPN and CDR2 is SVGIG (reference sequence). The CDR3 length is 10 residues. The CDR3 region is CVCRVNGYTF. CDR3 nucleotide sequence: TGTGTCTGCAGGGTGAATGGCTACACCTTC.

The chain links TRBV7-9 to TRBJ1-1; no definite D call. Per the germline V gene, CDR1 is SEHNR and CDR2 is FQNEAQ (reference sequence). V dropped 5 bases and J dropped 5 bases, with 15 bases sitting between them. The CDR3 extends over 14 amino acids. The CDR3 DNA reads TGTGCCAGCAGCAAAACAGTGGGGAGGACTGAAGCTTTCTTT. Its protein is CASSKTVGRTEAFF.

The chain uses TRBV7-9 and TRBJ1-1; D remains ambiguous. Per germline, CDR1 SEHNR and CDR2 FQNEAQ (reference sequence). CDR3 length: 12 residues. Trimming pared 3 bases from V and 2 bases from J, leaving 4 bases between. Written as DNA, the CDR3 is TGTGCCAGCAGCTTCAGTAACACTGAAGCTTTCTTT. As protein: CASSFSNTEAFF.

The chain has TRBV5-1 and TRBJ1-1, with D possibly being TRBD1 (6 bases). The V and J ends lost 2 bases and 5 bases respectively, with 13 bases between them. In germline, CDR1 is SGHRS, CDR2 YFSETQ. This CDR3 region has 14 residues. The CDR3, as DNA: TGCGCCAGCAGCTTACAGGGTTCCACGACTGAAGCTTTCTTT. This sequence encodes CASSLQGSTTEAFF.

J is TRBJ2-4 and V is TRBV19; D may be TRBD2 (6 bases). The V gene's germline CDR1 is LNHDA and CDR2 SQIVND (reference sequence). The CDR3 runs 15 residues. V was trimmed by 3 bases and J by 5 bases, leaving 14 bases between them. The CDR3 coding sequence is TGTGCCAGTAGTATCTACCTTACGGGAGAAAACATTCAGTACTTC. This encodes CASSIYLTGENIQYF.

The V call is TRBV6-1, the J call TRBJ2-1, with D tentatively TRBD2 (5 bases). Trimming took 2 bases from V and 10 from J, leaving 9 bases between them. CDR1 MNHNS and CDR2 SASEGT come from the germline V gene. The CDR3 covers 12 residues. Here the CDR3 DNA reads TGTGCCAGCAGTGAACGGAGGTGGGAGCAGTTCTTC. The encoded protein is CASSERRWEQFF.

The chain is built from TRBV30 and TRBJ1-6, with 11 bases aligning to TRBD1. Germline lookup yields CDR1 GTSNPN and CDR2 SVGIG (reference sequence). The ends lost 6 bases at V and 8 bases at J; junction bases unmatched: 3. This CDR3 region has 13 residues. The CDR3: CACGQGAYSPLHF. As DNA, the CDR3 is TGTGCCTGCGGACAGGGGGCATATTCACCCCTCCACTTT.

The chain recombines TRBV28 with TRBJ2-7; 8 nucleotides agree with TRBD2. The CDR3 loop spans 14 amino acids. With V trimmed by 8 bases and J by 3 bases, 9 bases remained unmatched. Looked up from germline, CDR1 is MDHEN and CDR2 is SYDVKM. In nucleotides, the CDR3 is TGTGCCAGCCGGACCGGGGGGGGGCTCTACGAGCAGTACTTC. Protein product: CASRTGGGLYEQYF.

The V gene is TRBV15, the J gene TRBJ1-5; tentative D call: TRBD1 (6 bases). The length of the CDR3 is 14 residues. The germline V gene encodes CDR1 LNHNV and CDR2 YYDKDF (reference sequence). Trimming removed 3 bases from V and 5 bases from J, with 11 bases in between. DNA for the CDR3: TGTGCCACCAGCAGGCAGGGGCCCGATCAGCCCCAGCATTTT. It is translated as CATSRQGPDQPQHF.

The chain couples TRBV30 to TRBJ2-5; D unclear. The CDR3 runs to 13 residues. CDR1 is GTSNPN and CDR2 is SVGIG in the germline V gene (reference sequence). V was pared by 0 bases and J by 7 bases, with 12 bases between. CDR3 nucleotide sequence: TGTGCCTGGAGTGTTAGTGGTACGGGGACCCAGTACTTC. It is translated as CAWSVSGTGTQYF.